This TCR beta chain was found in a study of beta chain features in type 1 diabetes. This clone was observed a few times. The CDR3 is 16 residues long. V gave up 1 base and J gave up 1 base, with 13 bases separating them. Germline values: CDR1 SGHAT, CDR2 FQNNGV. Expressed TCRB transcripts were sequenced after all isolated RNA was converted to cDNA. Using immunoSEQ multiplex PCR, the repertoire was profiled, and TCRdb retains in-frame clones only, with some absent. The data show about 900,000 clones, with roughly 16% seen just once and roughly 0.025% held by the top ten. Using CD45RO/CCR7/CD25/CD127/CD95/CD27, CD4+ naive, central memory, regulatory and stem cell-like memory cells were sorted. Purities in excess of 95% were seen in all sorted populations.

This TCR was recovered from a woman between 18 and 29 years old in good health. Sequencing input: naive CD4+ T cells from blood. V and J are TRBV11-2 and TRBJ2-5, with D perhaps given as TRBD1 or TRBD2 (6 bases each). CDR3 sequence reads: CASSLGWGAGQETQYF. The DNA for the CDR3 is TGTGCCAGCAGCTTAGGGTGGGGGGCCGGCCAAGAGACCCAGTACTTC.